This T cell receptor (beta chain) comes out of a study of early T cells in non-severe SARS-CoV-2 infection. Germline assignment: CDR1 SNHLY and CDR2 FYNNEI. CDR3 length equals 14 residues. Between the trimmed V and J ends, which lost 10 bases and 0 bases, there was a span of 13 bases. TCRdb reprocessed the 5' RACE reads via MiXCR and lists one record per CDR3 protein. The profile covers approximately 68,000 distinct CDR3 sequences, with around 10% appearing a single time and roughly 7.5% taken by the ten largest. The chain recombines TRBV2 with TRBJ2-1; D unresolved. This clonotype was obtained from an adult who was a healthcare worker with PCR-confirmed SARS-CoV-2 infection or an uninfected control (not recorded which). The specimen comprised whole blood, sampled at baseline. The CDR3 is CANRLSSSYNEQFF. The CDR3 coding sequence is TGTGCCAACCGACTGTCTAGCTCCTACAATGAGCAGTTCTTC.